Here is one T cell receptor beta chain with its context. Its antigen has not been determined. Base qualities are not provided; no much larger clone lies one nucleotide away. The time point label on this specimen signifies: baseline before first vaccination. Samples from vaccinated people were obtained from the UK trials COV001 and COV002, which included a single-blind randomized controlled phase 2/3 trial of AZD1222 (ChAdOx1 nCoV-19) in healthy adults. For TCRbeta chain sequencing, PBMC samples from trial participants were taken at day 0 and at day 28 after the second dose. The CDR3 has 14 amino acids, counting the end cysteine and phenylalanine. The read is trimmed to its CDR3 DNA, 42 bases read in frame from base 1. For CDR1 and CDR2, the germline V gene lists MGHRA and YSYEKL. V was cut back by 1 base and J by 4 bases, leaving a gap of 8 bases between them. The record originates from a study of T cell responses to AZD1222 COVID-19 vaccine (dated by TCRdb to the early 2020s). Background for the entire study: AZD1222 recipients with second doses at about 4 weeks or about 12 weeks were pooled, because spike-specific TCR depth and breadth did not differ between schedules. A total of approximately 240 trial participants underwent TCR sequencing, of whom some 210 received two doses of AZD1222 and about 25 received two doses of the MenACWY control vaccine. Trial participants were enrolled into age subgroups of 18-55, 56-69 and 70-plus years, which contained about 150, 27 and 61 TCR-sequenced participants, respectively. General conclusions and limits of the study: Participants were mostly white British, with more females than males. The authors suggested clonal diversity may have been underestimated. Conclusions about previously exposed vaccinees are limited because only five or six AZD1222 recipients were SARS-CoV-2 seropositive at baseline. Epitopes outside the regions mutated in the B.1.351 and B.1.1.7 variants were reportedly recognized by nearly half of the unique spike-specific TCRs. After two AZD1222 doses, both the breadth and the depth of spike-specific TCRs were significantly higher than at day 0 and than in MenACWY recipients. In the small 56-69-year group, the increase in depth fell short of significance, most likely because of low power. The vaccine-associated CD4 TCRs covered the entire spike protein, and the dominant responses fell in regions 160-218 and 743-854. Because no samples from the day 14 peak response were available, repertoires could be characterized only after the peak T cell response.

The CDR3 regions of human TCRbeta chains were subjected to immunosequencing. On the authors' methods: Repertoire TCRs were matched against a reference library of SARS-CoV-2-specific TCRs generated with the MIRA antigen-specificity platform. Breadth was defined as the fraction of unique TCRs that were SARS-CoV-2-associated, and depth was defined as the fraction of total T cells that were SARS-CoV-2-associated. Using the MIRA data, each spike-specific TCR was assigned both to the spike region to which the TCR was reactive and to a CD4 or CD8 class. Log10-transformed breadth and depth values were compared by one-way ANOVA with Sidak's multiple comparisons tests. Sourced from immuneACCESS, this table was stored by TCRdb with only in-frame sequences that have V and J called. A share of the clones is absent; for the studies checked, an unresolved V gene accounts for under half, and the remainder has no known explanation. For V, J and clone size, that table is used; D and trimming come from the DNA. This sample lists roughly 70,000 clones; roughly four fifths were detected once. The ten largest make up around 5.4% of the sample.

The clonotype was recovered from an adult in good health. Sequences were derived from peripheral blood, sampled on day 0 of AZD1222 vaccination. The receptor chain draws on TRBV4-1 and TRBJ1-5; confidence is insufficient to name the D gene. The DNA sequence reads TGCGCCAGCAGCCAAGTTACCGGAAATCAGCCCCAGCATTTT. Translation gives CASSQVTGNQPQHF.